Following are 4 T cell receptor beta chains from one sample sequenced in a study of beta chain features in type 1 diabetes. Study results and caveats: When Type 1 diabetes patients were examined, their TCRB CDR3s proved moderately but significantly shorter in all four CD4+ subsets.

The study reverse transcribed the entire isolated RNA, so it sequenced expressed TCRB transcripts. Sequencing was performed with immunoSEQ multiplex PCR; in TCRdb, only in-frame clones are kept and a portion is missing. This table has roughly 180,000 clones, approximately 7.8% appearing once. Their target antigens are unknown. Sequenced material: central memory CD4+ T cells from blood. The origin of the receptors is a middle-aged woman with type 1 diabetes.

The chain has TRBV5-6 and TRBJ1-1; a weak D match, TRBD1 (5 bases). The V and J ends lost 4 bases and 0 bases respectively, with 7 bases between them. There are 13 residues in the CDR3. Germline values: CDR1 SGHDT, CDR2 YYEEEE. CDR3 sequence (DNA): TGTGCCAGCAGCGACAGCCTGAACACTGAAGCTTTCTTT. Translating gives CASSDSLNTEAFF.

The chain recombines TRBV2 with TRBJ2-6, with a tentative D call TRBD1 (5 bases). V was trimmed by 6 bases and J by 2 bases, leaving 8 bases between them. This CDR3 comprises 14 residues. Germline lookup yields CDR1 SNHLY and CDR2 FYNNEI. The CDR3 sequence: CASSGRAGANVLTF. For the CDR3, the DNA is TGTGCCAGCAGCGGCAGGGCTGGGGCCAACGTCCTGACTTTC.

J is TRBJ2-3 and V is TRBV14, with 7 bases that match TRBD1. The CDR3 contains 15 residues. The germline gives CDR1 SGHDN, CDR2 FVKESK. The V and J ends lost 4 bases and 2 bases, in that order; junction bases with no gene match: 6. The chain's CDR3 is CASSRQTGNTDTQYF. In nucleotides, the CDR3 is TGTGCCAGCAGCCGGCAGACAGGGAACACAGATACGCAGTATTTT.

The chain has TRBV4-3 and TRBJ1-2; TRBD1 matches at 7 bases. Germline V lookup: CDR1 LGHNA, CDR2 YSLEER. The V gene end was trimmed by 4 bases and the J gene end by 2 bases; junction bases not matched to a gene: 7. CDR3 length equals 15 residues. In DNA, the CDR3 is TGCGCCAGCAGCCCTACGGACAGGACGAACTATGGCTACACCTTC. Encoded protein: CASSPTDRTNYGYTF.